These T cell receptor beta chains were read from a single sample in a study of graft-versus-host responses after intestinal transplantation. Method: immunoSEQ multiplex PCR; TCRdb's copy keeps in-frame clones and lacks some. The sample shows 86,000 or so clones, about 93% of them seen only once. These receptors' targets are unknown. The sample here was unstimulated CD8+ T cells sorted from spleen or lymph node cells, taken before intestinal transplant. The receptors were sampled from a human donor who received an intestinal transplant. Both conserved end residues are part of each CDR3. D genes are given only for firm matches. Expanded clones are given a class, and other clones once, few, many or no size at all.

CDR3 | DNA | V | size | D | J
CASSRGRGGYTF | TGCGCCAGCAGCAGGGGGCGCGGTGGCTACACCTTC | TRBV5-1 | once | TRBD1 | TRBJ1-2
CASEDNRYMNTEAFF | TGTGCCAGTGAGGATAACAGGTATATGAACACTGAAGCTTTCTTT | TRBV7-9 | NA | NA | TRBJ1-1
CASSSQEGNQPQHF | TGTGCCAGCAGTTCCCAGGAGGGCAATCAGCCCCAGCATTTT | TRBV6-5 | medium-sized | NA | TRBJ1-5
CAISEPTMGSGSSPYEQYF | TGTGCCATCAGTGAGCCGACAATGGGTAGCGGGAGTAGCCCCTACGAGCAGTACTTC | TRBV10-3 | NA | TRBD2 | TRBJ2-7
CASGISRDRALGNTIYF | TGTGCTAGTGGAATATCCCGGGACAGGGCTTTGGGAAACACCATATATTTT | TRBV12-5 | once | TRBD1 | TRBJ1-3
CASGWGSGSNEQFF | TGTGCCAGCGGCTGGGGTAGCGGTAGCAATGAGCAGTTCTTC | TRBV6-5 | NA | NA | TRBJ2-1
CASTPVDPPYEQYF | TGTGCCAGCACCCCGGTGGACCCTCCCTACGAGCAGTACTTC | TRBV28 | NA | NA | TRBJ2-7
CASSLGDSYEQYF | TGTGCCAGCAGCTTAGGGGACAGTTACGAGCAGTACTTC | TRBV11-2 | NA | TRBD1 | TRBJ2-7
CASSSTPETQYF | TGTGCCAGCAGTTCAACCCCGGAGACCCAGTACTTC | TRBV6-5 | NA | NA | TRBJ2-5
CASSQDPAAASPLHF | TGTGCCAGCAGCCAGGACCCTGCGGCCGCGTCACCCCTCCACTTT | TRBV5-4 | NA | NA | TRBJ1-6
CASSSAGRYYEQYF | TGTGCCAGCAGTTCTGCCGGGAGATACTACGAGCAGTACTTC | TRBV6-1 | NA | NA | TRBJ2-7
CAISDTGGAGGELFF | TGTGCCATCAGTGATACAGGGGGCGCCGGCGGGGAGCTGTTTTTT | TRBV10-3 | NA | TRBD1 | TRBJ2-2
CASSTRYGMNYGYTF | TGTGCCAGCAGCACACGTTACGGGATGAACTATGGCTACACCTTC | TRBV13 | NA | NA | TRBJ1-2
CASSLGGLAVFGYEQYF | TGTGCCAGCAGCTTAGGGGGACTAGCTGTTTTTGGCTACGAGCAGTACTTC | TRBV7-3 | NA | TRBD2 | TRBJ2-7
CRVDGEYGYTF | TGCAGAGTGGACGGGGAATATGGCTACACCTTC | TRBV29-1 | NA | NA | TRBJ1-2
CATSLAGSYEQYF | TGTGCCACCTCACTAGCGGGAAGCTACGAGCAGTACTTC | TRBV27 | NA | TRBD2 | TRBJ2-7
CASSHGGAGELFF | TGTGCCAGCAGTCATGGGGGGGCCGGGGAGCTGTTTTTT | TRBV5-4 | NA | TRBD2 | TRBJ2-2
CASMALREPDTQYF | TGTGCCAGCATGGCGTTGCGGGAGCCTGATACGCAGTATTTT | TRBV27 | NA | TRBD2 | TRBJ2-3
CASSGRTRVLETQYF | TGTGCCAGCAGTGGAAGGACCAGGGTTCTAGAGACCCAGTACTTC | TRBV6-1 | NA | NA | TRBJ2-5
CASSNGHEAFF | TGTGCCAGCAGCAACGGACATGAAGCTTTCTTT | TRBV9 | once | NA | TRBJ1-1
CASSLSSYNEQFF | TGTGCCAGCAGCTTAAGCTCCTACAATGAGCAGTTCTTC | TRBV7-3 | once | NA | TRBJ2-1
CASSGGGVEAFF | TGTGCCAGCAGCGGAGGTGGGGTTGAAGCTTTCTTT | TRBV11-3 | few | NA | TRBJ1-1
CAISGVPTGTYEQYF | TGTGCCATCAGTGGGGTTCCCACGGGAACCTACGAGCAGTACTTC | TRBV10-3 | NA | NA | TRBJ2-7
CASSPPTDGRGTEAFF | TGTGCCAGCAGCCCTCCGACTGATGGTAGGGGAACTGAAGCTTTCTTT | TRBV11-2 | NA | NA | TRBJ1-1
CASSISQGGGELFF | TGTGCCAGTAGTATCTCACAGGGAGGCGGGGAGCTGTTTTTT | TRBV19 | NA | NA | TRBJ2-2
CASSPLAGGRPYEQYF | TGCGCCAGCAGCCCCCTAGCGGGCGGACGCCCCTACGAGCAGTACTTC | TRBV4-1 | NA | TRBD2 | TRBJ2-7
CASSYSGGGETEAFF | TGTGCCAGCAGTTACTCAGGCGGCGGGGAGACTGAAGCTTTCTTT | TRBV6-5 | few | NA | TRBJ1-1
CSVEGQEETQYF | TGCAGCGTTGAAGGACAGGAAGAGACCCAGTACTTC | TRBV29-1 | NA | NA | TRBJ2-5
CASSDFSEFAFF | TGTGCCAGCAGCGATTTTTCGGAGTTTGCTTTCTTT | TRBV11-2 | NA | NA | TRBJ1-1
CASSQGDQPQHF | TGCGCCAGCAGCCAGGGGGATCAGCCCCAGCATTTT | TRBV4-1 | NA | NA | TRBJ1-5
CASSLGLAGQYNEQFF | TGTGCCAGCAGCTTAGGACTAGCGGGCCAGTACAATGAGCAGTTCTTC | TRBV7-3 | NA | TRBD2 | TRBJ2-1
CASSLPGQGEPDTGELFF | TGTGCCAGCAGCTTACCCGGACAGGGGGAACCCGACACCGGGGAGCTGTTTTTT | TRBV11-2 | once | TRBD1 | TRBJ2-2
CASSSGTADTEAFF | TGTGCCAGCAGCTCGGGGACTGCCGACACTGAAGCTTTCTTT | TRBV13 | NA | NA | TRBJ1-1
CASSFGGHNEQFF | TGTGCCAGCAGCTTTGGGGGTCACAATGAGCAGTTCTTC | TRBV5-4 | NA | NA | TRBJ2-1
CASSQDRRSFVETQYF | TGCGCCAGCAGCCAAGATCGGCGATCCTTTGTGGAGACCCAGTACTTC | TRBV4-1 | NA | NA | TRBJ2-5
CASSHAPGRGYGYTF | TGCGCCAGCAGCCACGCCCCGGGGAGAGGCTATGGCTACACCTTC | TRBV4-1 | NA | NA | TRBJ1-2
CASSLRPNLNTGELFF | TGCGCCAGCAGCCTACGACCGAATTTGAACACCGGGGAGCTGTTTTTT | TRBV4-1 | NA | NA | TRBJ2-2
CASSESIGGYEQFF | TGCGCCAGCAGTGAGTCGATCGGAGGATATGAGCAGTTCTTC | TRBV10-1 | NA | NA | TRBJ2-1
CASSDTRGGYGYTF | TGTGCCAGCAGTGATACACGGGGTGGCTATGGCTACACCTTC | TRBV7-9 | NA | NA | TRBJ1-2
CASSLGRGWVNTGELFF | TGTGCCAGCAGCTTAGGCAGGGGATGGGTGAACACCGGGGAGCTGTTTTTT | TRBV11-1 | NA | NA | TRBJ2-2
CATSRAGVQETQYF | TGTGCCACCAGCAGAGCCGGGGTTCAAGAGACCCAGTACTTC | TRBV15 | NA | NA | TRBJ2-5
CASSSRGRGGPRETQYF | TGTGCCAGCAGCTCCCGTGGGCGGGGGGGCCCCCGAGAGACCCAGTACTTC | TRBV13 | NA | TRBD2 | TRBJ2-5
CSVYVGAKNIQYF | TGCAGCGTTTATGTTGGGGCCAAAAACATTCAGTACTTC | TRBV29-1 | NA | NA | TRBJ2-4
CSVEGQGTTYEQYF | TGCAGCGTTGAAGGACAGGGGACAACCTACGAGCAGTACTTC | TRBV29-1 | NA | TRBD1 | TRBJ2-7
CASSFPGEAYNEQFF | TGTGCCAGCAGCTTTCCAGGGGAGGCCTACAATGAGCAGTTCTTC | TRBV5-4 | NA | NA | TRBJ2-1
CASSLSRQGEGYTF | TGTGCCAGCAGCTTATCCCGACAGGGAGAAGGCTACACCTTC | TRBV7-9 | NA | TRBD1 | TRBJ1-2
CASSGSVADQLEGFF | TGTGCCAGCAGTGGTAGTGTAGCGGACCAACTCGAGGGGTTCTTC | TRBV27 | NA | NA | TRBJ2-1
CASSLGQLIYNSPLHF | TGTGCCAGCAGCTTGGGGCAGCTAATTTATAATTCACCCCTCCACTTT | TRBV5-6 | NA | NA | TRBJ1-6
CASSLADSEAFF | TGTGCCAGCAGCTTAGCGGACTCTGAAGCTTTCTTT | TRBV11-2 | NA | NA | TRBJ1-1
CASSQGGGGRNTEAFF | TGCGCCAGCAGCCAAGGGGGCGGCGGTAGGAACACTGAAGCTTTCTTT | TRBV4-1 | NA | NA | TRBJ1-1
CASRSPGQDVLEQYF | TGTGCCAGCAGATCACCGGGACAGGACGTTTTGGAGCAGTACTTC | TRBV6-5 | NA | TRBD1 | TRBJ2-7
CASSGRDRALYGYTF | TGTGCCAGTAGCGGAAGGGACAGGGCCCTATATGGCTACACCTTC | TRBV19 | NA | TRBD1 | TRBJ1-2
CASSQDVGLVFSDTQYF | TGCGCCAGCAGCCAAGATGTCGGACTAGTGTTTTCGGATACGCAGTATTTT | TRBV4-1 | NA | TRBD2 | TRBJ2-3
CASSIQGAGQPQHF | TGTGCCAGCAGCATACAGGGGGCTGGGCAGCCCCAGCATTTT | TRBV27 | NA | TRBD1 | TRBJ1-5
CASTQTGGGATDTQYF | TGTGCCAGCACCCAGACGGGGGGAGGCGCCACAGATACGCAGTATTTT | TRBV28 | NA | TRBD2 | TRBJ2-3
CASSVESTGSYEQYF | TGTGCCAGCAGCGTAGAGAGTACAGGTTCCTACGAGCAGTACTTC | TRBV9 | NA | NA | TRBJ2-7
CASSHDSDEQYF | TGTGCCAGCAGCCACGACAGTGACGAGCAGTACTTC | TRBV13 | NA | NA | TRBJ2-7